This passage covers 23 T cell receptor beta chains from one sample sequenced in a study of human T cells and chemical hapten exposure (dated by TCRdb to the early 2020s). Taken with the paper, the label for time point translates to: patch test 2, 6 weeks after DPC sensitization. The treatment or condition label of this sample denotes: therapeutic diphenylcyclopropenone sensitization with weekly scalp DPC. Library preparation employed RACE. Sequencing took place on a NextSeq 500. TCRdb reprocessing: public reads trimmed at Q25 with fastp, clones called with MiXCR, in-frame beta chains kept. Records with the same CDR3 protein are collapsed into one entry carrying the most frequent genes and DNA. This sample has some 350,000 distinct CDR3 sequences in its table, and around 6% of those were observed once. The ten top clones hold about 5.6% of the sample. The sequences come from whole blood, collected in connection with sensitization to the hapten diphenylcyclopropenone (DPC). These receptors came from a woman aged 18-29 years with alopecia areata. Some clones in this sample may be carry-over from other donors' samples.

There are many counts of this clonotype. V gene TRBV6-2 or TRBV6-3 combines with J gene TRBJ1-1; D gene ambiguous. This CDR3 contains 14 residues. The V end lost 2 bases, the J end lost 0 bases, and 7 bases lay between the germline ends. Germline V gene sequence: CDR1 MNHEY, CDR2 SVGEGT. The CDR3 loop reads CASSYVQVNTEAFF. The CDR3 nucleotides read TGTGCCAGCAGTTACGTCCAGGTGAACACTGAAGCTTTCTTT.

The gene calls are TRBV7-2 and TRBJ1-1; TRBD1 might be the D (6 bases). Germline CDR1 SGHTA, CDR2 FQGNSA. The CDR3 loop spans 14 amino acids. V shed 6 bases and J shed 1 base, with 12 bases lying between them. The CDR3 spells CASRFPTGNTEAFF. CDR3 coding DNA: TGTGCCAGCAGGTTCCCGACAGGGAACACTGAAGCTTTCTTT.

CDR3 coding DNA: TGCAGTGCTAGTCCTAGCGGGGGGGCAAGGAATGAGCAGTTCTTC. It codes for CSASPSGGARNEQFF. The rearrangement joins TRBV20-1 to TRBJ2-1, with 12 bases fitting TRBD2. V shed 3 bases and J 7 bases; nucleotides not matched to a gene: 7. CDR3 length equals 15 residues. Germline CDR1 and CDR2: DFQATT and SNEGSKA (reference sequence).

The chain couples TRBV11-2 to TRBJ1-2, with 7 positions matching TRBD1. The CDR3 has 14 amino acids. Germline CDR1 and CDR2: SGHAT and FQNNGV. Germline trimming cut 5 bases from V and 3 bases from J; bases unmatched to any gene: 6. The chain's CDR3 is CASSEAGTDYGYTF. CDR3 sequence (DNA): TGTGCCAGCAGCGAAGCCGGGACAGACTATGGCTACACCTTC.

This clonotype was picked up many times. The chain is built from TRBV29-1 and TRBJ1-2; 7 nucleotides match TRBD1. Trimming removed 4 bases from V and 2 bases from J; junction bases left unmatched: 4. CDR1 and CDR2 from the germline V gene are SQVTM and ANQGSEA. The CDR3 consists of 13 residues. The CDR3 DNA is TGCAGCGTTGGTGCAGGGGGGAACTATGGCTACACCTTC. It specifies CSVGAGGNYGYTF.

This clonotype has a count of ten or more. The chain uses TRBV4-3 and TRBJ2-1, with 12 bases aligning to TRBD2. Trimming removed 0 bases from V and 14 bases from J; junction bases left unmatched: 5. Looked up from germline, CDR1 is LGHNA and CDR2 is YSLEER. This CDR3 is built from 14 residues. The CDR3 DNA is TGCGCCAGCAGCCAAGATCAAACTAGCGGGGGGAAGTTCTTC. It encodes CASSQDQTSGGKFF.

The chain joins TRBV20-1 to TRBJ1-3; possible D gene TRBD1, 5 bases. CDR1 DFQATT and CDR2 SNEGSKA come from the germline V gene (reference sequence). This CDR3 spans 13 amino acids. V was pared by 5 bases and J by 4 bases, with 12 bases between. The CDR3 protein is CSAPMAGGNTIYF. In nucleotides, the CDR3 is TGCAGTGCTCCGATGGCAGGGGGAAACACCATATATTTT.

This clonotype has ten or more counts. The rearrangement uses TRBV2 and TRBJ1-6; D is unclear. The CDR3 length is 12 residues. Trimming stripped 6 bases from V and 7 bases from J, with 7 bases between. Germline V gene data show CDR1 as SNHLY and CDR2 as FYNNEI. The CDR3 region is CASSAGNSPLHF. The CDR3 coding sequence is TGTGCCAGCAGCGCAGGAAATTCACCCCTCCACTTT.

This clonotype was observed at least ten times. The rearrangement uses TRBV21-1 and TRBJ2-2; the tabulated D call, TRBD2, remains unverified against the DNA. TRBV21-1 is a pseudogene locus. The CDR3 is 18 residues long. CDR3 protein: CASSNNPRGGLNTGELFF. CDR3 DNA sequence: TGTGCCAGCAGCAACAATCCACGGGGGGGACTAAACACCGGGGAGCTGTTTTTT.

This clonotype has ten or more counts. CDR3 DNA sequence: TGTGCCAGCAGTTTTAAACCCAGAGGGAGCACTGAAGCTTTCTTT. It codes for CASSFKPRGSTEAFF. V usage is TRBV28 and J usage is TRBJ1-1; D is ambiguous. Germline V gives CDR1 MDHEN, CDR2 SYDVKM. This CDR3 spans 15 amino acids. Trimming cost V 3 bases and J 4 bases, with 15 bases left between them.

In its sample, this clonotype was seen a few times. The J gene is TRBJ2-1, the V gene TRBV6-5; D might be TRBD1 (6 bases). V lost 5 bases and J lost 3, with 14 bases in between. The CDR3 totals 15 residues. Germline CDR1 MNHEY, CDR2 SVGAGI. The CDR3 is CASSRLGTNYNEQFF. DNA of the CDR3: TGTGCCAGCAGTCGACTCGGGACAAACTACAATGAGCAGTTCTTC.

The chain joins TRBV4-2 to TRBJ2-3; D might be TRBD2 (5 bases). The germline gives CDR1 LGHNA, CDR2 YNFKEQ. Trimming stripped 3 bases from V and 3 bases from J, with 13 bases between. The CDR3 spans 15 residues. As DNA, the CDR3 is TGTGCCAGCAGCCACCGGGGAGAATATACAGATACGCAGTATTTT. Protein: CASSHRGEYTDTQYF.

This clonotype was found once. CDR3 DNA: TGCAGTGCACCGGGGACGGATGAGAAGGCTGAAGCTTTCTTT. The encoded protein is CSAPGTDEKAEAFF. J is TRBJ1-1 and V is TRBV20-1; a possible D gene is TRBD1 (5 bases). The V gene lost 6 bases and the J gene lost 6 bases, with 20 bases spanning the gap. The V gene's germline CDR1 is DFQATT and CDR2 SNEGSKA (reference sequence). The CDR3 totals 14 residues.

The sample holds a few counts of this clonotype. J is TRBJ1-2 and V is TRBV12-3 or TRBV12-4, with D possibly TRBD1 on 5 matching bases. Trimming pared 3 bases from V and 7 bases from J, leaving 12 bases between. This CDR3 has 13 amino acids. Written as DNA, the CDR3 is TGTGCCAGCAGTTTCCTATTCCAGGGTGGCTACACCTTC. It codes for CASSFLFQGGYTF.

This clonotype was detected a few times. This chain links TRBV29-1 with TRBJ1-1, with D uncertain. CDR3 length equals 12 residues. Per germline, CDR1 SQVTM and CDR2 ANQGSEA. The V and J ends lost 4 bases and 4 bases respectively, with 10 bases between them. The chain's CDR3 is CSVVRSSTEAFF. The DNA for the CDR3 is TGCAGCGTTGTGCGATCCAGCACTGAAGCTTTCTTT.

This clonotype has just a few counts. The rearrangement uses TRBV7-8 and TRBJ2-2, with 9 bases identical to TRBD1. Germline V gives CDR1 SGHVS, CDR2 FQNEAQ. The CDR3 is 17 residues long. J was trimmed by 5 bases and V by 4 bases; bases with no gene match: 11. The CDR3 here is CASSSHVGTGITGELFF. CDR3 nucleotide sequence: TGTGCCAGCAGCTCCCACGTGGGGACAGGGATAACCGGGGAGCTGTTTTTT.

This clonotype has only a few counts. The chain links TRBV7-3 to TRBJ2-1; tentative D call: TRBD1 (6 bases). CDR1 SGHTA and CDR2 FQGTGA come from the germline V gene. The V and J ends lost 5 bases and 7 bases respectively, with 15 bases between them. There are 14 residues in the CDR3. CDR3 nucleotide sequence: TGTGCCAGCAGCCTATCGACAGGTATGAATGAGCAGTTCTTC. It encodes CASSLSTGMNEQFF.

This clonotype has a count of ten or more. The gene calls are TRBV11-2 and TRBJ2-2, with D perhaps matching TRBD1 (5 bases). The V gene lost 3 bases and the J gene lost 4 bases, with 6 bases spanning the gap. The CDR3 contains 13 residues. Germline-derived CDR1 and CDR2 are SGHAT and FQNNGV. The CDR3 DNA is TGTGCCAGCAGCTTCACAGGCACCGGGGAGCTGTTTTTT. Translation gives CASSFTGTGELFF.

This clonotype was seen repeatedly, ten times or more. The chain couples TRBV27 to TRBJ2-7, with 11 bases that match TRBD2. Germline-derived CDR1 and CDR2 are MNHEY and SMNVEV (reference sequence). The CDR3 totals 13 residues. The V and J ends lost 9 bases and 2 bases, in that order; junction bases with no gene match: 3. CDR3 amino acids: CASKLAGAYEQYF. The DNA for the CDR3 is TGTGCCAGTAAACTAGCGGGGGCCTACGAGCAGTACTTC.

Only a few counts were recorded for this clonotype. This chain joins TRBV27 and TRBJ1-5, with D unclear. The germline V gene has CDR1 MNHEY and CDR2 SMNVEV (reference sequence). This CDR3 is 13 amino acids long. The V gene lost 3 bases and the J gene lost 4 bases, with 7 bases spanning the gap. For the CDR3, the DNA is TGTGCCAGCAGTTTCGAGGTAAATCAGCCCCAGCATTTT. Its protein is CASSFEVNQPQHF.

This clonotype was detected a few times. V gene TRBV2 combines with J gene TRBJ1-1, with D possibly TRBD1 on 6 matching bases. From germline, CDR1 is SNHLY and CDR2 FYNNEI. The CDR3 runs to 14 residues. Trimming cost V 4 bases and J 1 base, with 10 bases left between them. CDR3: CASSVQGWNTEAFF. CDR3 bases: TGTGCCAGCAGTGTACAGGGTTGGAACACTGAAGCTTTCTTT.

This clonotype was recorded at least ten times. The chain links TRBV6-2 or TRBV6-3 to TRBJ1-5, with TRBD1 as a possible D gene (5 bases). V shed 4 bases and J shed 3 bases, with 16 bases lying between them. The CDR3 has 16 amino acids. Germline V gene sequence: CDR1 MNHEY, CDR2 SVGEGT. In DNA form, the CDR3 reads TGTGCCAGCAGTTCCCCCCGGGGGGGAATCAATCAGCCCCAGCATTTT. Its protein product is CASSSPRGGINQPQHF.

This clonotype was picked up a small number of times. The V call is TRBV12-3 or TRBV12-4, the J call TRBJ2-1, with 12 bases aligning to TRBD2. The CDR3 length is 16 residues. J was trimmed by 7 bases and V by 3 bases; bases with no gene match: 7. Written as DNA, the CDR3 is TGTGCCAGCAGTTTCCCTAGCGGGGGGGATGTGAATGAGCAGTTCTTC. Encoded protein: CASSFPSGGDVNEQFF.